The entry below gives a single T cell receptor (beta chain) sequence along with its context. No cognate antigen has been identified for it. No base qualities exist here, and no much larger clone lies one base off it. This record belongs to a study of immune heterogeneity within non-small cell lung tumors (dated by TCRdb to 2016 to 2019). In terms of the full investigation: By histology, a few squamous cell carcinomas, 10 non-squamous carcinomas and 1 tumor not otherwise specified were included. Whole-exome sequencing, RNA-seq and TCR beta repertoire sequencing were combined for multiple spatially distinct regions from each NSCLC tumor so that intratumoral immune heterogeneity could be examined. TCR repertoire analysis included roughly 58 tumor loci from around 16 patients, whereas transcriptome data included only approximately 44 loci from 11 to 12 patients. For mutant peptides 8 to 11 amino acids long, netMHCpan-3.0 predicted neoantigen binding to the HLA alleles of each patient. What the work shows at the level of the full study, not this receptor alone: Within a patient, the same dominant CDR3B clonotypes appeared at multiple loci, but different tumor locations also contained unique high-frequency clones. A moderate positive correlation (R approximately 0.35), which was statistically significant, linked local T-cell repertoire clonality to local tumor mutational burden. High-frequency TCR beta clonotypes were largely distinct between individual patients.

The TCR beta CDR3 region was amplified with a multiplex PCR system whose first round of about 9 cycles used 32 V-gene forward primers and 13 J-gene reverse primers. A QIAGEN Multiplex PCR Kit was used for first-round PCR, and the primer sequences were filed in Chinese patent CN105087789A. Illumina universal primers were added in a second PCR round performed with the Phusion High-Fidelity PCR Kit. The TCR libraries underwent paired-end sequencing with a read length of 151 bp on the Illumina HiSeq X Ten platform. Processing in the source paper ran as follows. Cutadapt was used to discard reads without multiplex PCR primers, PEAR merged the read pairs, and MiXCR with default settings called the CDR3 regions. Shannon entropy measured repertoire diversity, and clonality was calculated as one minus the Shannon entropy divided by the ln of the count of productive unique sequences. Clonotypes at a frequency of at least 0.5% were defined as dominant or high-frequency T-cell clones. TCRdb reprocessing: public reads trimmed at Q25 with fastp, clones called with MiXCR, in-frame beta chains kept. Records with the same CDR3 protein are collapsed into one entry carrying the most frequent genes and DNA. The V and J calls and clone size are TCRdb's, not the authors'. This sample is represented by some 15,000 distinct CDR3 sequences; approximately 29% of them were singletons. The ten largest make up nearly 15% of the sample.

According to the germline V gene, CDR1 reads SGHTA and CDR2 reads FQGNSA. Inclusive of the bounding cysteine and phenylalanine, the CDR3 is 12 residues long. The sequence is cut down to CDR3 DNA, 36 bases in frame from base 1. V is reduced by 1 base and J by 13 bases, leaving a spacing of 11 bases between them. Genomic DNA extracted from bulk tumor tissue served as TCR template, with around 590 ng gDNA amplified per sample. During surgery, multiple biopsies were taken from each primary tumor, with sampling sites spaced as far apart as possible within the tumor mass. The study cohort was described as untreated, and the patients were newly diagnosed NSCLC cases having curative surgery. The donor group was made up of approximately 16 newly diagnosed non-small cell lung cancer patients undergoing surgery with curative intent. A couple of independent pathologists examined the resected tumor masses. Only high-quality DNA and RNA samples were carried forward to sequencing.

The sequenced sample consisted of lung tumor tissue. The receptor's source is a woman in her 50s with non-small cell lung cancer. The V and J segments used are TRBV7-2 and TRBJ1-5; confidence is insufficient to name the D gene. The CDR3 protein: CASSLGGLKQHF. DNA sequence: TGTGCCAGCAGCTTAGGTGGCCTTAAACAGCATTTT.